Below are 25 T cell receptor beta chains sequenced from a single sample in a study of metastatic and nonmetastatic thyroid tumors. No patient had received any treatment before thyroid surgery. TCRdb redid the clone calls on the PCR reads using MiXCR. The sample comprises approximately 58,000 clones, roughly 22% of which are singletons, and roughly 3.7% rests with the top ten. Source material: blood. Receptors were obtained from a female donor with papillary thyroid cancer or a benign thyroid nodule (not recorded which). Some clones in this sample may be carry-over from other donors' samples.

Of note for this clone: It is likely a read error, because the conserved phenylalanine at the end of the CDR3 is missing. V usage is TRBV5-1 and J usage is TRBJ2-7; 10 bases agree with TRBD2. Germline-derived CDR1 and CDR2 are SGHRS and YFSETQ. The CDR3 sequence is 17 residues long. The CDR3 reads CATSSLPASGSSYEQYY. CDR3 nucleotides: TGCGCCACCAGCTCACTCCCGGCTAGCGGGAGTTCCTACGAGCAGTACTAC.

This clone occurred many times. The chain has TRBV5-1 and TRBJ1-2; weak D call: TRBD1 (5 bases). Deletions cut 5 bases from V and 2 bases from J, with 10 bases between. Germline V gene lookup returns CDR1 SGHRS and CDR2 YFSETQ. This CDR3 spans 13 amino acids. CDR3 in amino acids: CASSETGNYGYTF. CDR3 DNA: TGCGCCAGCAGTGAAACAGGCAACTATGGCTACACCTTC.

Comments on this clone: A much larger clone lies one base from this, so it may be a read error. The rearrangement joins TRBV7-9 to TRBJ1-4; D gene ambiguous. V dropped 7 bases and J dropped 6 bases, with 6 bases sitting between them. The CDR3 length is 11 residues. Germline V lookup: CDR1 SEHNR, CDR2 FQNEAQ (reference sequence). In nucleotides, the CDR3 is TGTGCCAGCATCAGGCATGAAAAACTGTTTTTT. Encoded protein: CASIRHEKLFF.

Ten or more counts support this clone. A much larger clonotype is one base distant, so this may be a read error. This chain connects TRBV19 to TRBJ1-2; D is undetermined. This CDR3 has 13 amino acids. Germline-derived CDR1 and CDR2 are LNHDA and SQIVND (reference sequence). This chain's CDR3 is CASGYPGPDGHTF. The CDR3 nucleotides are TGTGCCAGCGGGTATCCGGGTCCTGATGGCCACACCTTC.

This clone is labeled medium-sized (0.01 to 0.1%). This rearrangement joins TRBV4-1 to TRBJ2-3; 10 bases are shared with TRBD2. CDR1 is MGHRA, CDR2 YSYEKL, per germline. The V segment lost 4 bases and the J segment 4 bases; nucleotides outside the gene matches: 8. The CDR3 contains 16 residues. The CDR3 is CASSLLLAGNADTQYF. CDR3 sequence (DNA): TGCGCCAGCAGCCTCTTACTAGCGGGAAACGCAGATACGCAGTATTTT.

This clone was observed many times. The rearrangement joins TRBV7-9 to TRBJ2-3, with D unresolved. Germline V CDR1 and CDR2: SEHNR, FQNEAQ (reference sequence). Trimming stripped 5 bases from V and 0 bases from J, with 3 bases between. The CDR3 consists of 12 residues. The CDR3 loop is CASSPSTDTQYF. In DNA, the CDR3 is TGTGCCAGCAGCCCGAGCACAGATACGCAGTATTTT.

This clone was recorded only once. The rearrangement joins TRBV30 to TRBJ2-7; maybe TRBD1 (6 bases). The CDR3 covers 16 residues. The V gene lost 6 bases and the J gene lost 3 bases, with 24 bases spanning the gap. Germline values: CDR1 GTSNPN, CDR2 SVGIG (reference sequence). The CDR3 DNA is TGTGCCTGTTTGGGTATTGGCCGGGACATGGGCTACGAGCAGTACTTC. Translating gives CACLGIGRDMGYEQYF.

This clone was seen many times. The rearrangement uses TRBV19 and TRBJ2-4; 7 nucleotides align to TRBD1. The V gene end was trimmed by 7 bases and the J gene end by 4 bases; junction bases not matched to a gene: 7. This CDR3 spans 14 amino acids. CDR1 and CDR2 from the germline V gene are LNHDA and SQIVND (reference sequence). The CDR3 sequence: CASNSGTEKNIQYF. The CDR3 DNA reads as TGTGCCAGTAATTCCGGGACAGAGAAAAACATTCAGTACTTC. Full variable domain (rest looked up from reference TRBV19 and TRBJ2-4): DGGITQSPKYLFRKEGQNVTLSCEQNLNHDAMYWYRQDPGQGLRLIYYSQIVNDFQKGDIAEGYSVSREKKESFPLTVTSAQKNPTAFYLCASNSGTEKNIQYFGAGTRLSVL.

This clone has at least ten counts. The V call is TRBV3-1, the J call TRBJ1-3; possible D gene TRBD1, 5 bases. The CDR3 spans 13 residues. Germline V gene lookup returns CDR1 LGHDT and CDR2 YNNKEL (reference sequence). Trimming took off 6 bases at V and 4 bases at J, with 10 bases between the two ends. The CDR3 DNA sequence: TGTGCCAGCAGAGCCGACAGCGGAAACACCATATATTTT. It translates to CASRADSGNTIYF.

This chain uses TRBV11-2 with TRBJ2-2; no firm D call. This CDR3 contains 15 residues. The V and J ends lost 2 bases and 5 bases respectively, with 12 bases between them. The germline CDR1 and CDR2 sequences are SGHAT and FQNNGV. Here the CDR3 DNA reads TGTGCCAGCAGCTTAAACCTCGGTCCAACCGGGGAGCTGTTTTTT. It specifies CASSLNLGPTGELFF.

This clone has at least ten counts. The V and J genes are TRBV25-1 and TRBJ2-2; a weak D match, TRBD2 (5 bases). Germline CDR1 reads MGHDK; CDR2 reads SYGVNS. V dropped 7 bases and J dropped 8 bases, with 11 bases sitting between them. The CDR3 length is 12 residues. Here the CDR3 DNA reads TGTGCCAGCACCCGAGGGCGGGGGGAGCTGTTTTTT. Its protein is CASTRGRGELFF.

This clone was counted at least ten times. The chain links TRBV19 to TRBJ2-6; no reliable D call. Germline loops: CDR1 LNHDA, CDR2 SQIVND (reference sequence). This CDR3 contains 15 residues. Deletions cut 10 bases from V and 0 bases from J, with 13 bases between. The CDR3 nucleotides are TGTGCCACGGCGGCAGGTTACTCTGGGGCCAACGTCCTGACTTTC. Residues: CATAAGYSGANVLTF.

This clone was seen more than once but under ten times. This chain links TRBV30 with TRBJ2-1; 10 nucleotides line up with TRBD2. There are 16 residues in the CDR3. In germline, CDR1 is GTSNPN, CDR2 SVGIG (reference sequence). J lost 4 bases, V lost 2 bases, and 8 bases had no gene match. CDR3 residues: CAWSTLAGSVYNEQFF. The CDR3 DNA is TGTGCCTGGAGTACACTAGCGGGATCTGTTTACAATGAGCAGTTCTTC.

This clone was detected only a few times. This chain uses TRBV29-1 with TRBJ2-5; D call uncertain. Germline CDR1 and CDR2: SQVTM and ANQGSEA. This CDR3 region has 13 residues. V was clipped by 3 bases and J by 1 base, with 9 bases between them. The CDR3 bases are TGCAGCGTTGATGCTGAGGCCCAAGAGACCCAGTACTTC. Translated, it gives CSVDAEAQETQYF. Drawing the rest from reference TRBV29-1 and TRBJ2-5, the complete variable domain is SAVISQKPSRDICQRGTSLTIQCQVDSQVTMMFWYRQQPGQSLTLIATANQGSEATYESGFVIDKFPISRPNLTFSTLTVSNMSPEDSSIYLCSVDAEAQETQYFGPGTRLLVL.

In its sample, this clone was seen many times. CDR3 protein: CASSLGGSGNTIYF. DNA of the CDR3: TGTGCCAGCAGTTTAGGGGGCTCTGGAAACACCATATATTTT. The V gene is TRBV27, the J gene TRBJ1-3, with D perhaps TRBD1 (5 bases). In germline, CDR1 is MNHEY, CDR2 SMNVEV (reference sequence). The CDR3 length is 14 residues. V was cut by 2 bases and J by 0 bases, with 5 bases left in between.

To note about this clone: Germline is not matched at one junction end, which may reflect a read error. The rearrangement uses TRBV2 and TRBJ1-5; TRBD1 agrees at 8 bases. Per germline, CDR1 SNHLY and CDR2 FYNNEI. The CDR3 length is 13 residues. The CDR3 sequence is CASTRQGRQPQDF. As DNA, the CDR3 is TGTGCCAGCACGAGACAGGGGAGGCAGCCACAGGATTTT.

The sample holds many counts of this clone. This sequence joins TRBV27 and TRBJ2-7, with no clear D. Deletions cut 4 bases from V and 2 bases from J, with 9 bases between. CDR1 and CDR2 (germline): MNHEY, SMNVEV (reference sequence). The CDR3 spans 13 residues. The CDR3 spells CASSYRSPYEQYF. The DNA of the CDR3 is TGTGCCAGCAGTTACCGGTCACCCTACGAGCAGTACTTC.

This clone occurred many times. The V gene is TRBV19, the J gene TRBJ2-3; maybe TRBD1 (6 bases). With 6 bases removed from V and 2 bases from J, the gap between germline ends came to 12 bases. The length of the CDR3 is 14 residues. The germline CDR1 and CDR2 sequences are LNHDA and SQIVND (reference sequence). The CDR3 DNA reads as TGTGCCAGTAGGGCGACAGGTTCCACAGATACGCAGTATTTT. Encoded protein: CASRATGSTDTQYF.

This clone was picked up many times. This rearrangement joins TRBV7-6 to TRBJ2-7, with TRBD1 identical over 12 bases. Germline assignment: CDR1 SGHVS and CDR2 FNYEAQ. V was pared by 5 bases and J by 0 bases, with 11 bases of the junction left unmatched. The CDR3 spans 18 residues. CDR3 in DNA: TGTGCCAGCAGCACGGCCGGGACAGGGGGCTGGACCTCCTACGAGCAGTACTTC. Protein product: CASSTAGTGGWTSYEQYF.

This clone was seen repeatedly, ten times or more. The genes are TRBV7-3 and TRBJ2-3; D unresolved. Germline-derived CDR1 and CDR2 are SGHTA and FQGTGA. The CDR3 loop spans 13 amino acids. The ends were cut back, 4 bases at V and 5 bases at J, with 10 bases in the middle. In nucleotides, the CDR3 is TGTGCCAGCAGCTCGATGTTATTAGATACGCAGTATTTT. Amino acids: CASSSMLLDTQYF.

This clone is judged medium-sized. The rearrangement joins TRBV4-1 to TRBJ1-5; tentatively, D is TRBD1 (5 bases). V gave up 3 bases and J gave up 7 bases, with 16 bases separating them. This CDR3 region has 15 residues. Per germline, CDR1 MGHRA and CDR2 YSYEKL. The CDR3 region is CASSHRLVGGQPQHF. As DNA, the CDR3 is TGCGCCAGCAGCCACCGGCTCGTTGGGGGGCAGCCCCAGCATTTT.

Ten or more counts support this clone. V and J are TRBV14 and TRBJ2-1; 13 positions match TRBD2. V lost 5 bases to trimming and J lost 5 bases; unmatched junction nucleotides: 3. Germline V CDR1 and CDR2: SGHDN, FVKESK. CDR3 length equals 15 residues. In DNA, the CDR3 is TGTGCCAGCAGCACACTAGCGGGAGGGCACAATGAGCAGTTCTTC. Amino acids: CASSTLAGGHNEQFF.

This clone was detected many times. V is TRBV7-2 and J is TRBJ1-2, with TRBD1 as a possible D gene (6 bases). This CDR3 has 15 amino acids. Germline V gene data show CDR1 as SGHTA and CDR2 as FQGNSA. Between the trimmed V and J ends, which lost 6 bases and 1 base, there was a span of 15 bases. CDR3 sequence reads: CASRSLGALNYGYTF. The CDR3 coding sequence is TGTGCCAGCAGGTCGCTGGGGGCCCTTAACTATGGCTACACCTTC.

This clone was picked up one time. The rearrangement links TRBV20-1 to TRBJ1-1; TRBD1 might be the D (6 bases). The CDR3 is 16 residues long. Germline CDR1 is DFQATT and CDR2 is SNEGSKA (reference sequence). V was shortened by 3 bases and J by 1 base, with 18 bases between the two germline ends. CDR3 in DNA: TGCAGTGCTAGGATCGCTGGGGGCTTGAGGAACACTGAAGCTTTCTTT. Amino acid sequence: CSARIAGGLRNTEAFF.

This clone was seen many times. The CDR3 coding sequence is TGTGCCAGCAGCTTGACCCCCTCGGATCAGCCCCAGCATTTT. It codes for CASSLTPSDQPQHF. This chain connects TRBV5-8 to TRBJ1-5, with no clear D. Deletions cut 1 base from V and 5 bases from J, with 10 bases between. Germline V gene data show CDR1 as SGHTS and CDR2 as YDEGEE. The CDR3 runs 14 residues. The complete variable domain, with remaining parts taken from reference TRBV5-8 and TRBJ1-5, reads EAGVTQSPTHLIKTRGQQATLRCSPISGHTSVYWYQQALGLGLQFLLWYDEGEERNRGNFPPRFSGRQFPNYSSELNVNALELEDSALYLCASSLTPSDQPQHFGDGTRLSIL.